These 13 T cell receptor beta chains were sequenced from one sample in a study of cytomegalovirus exposure and HLA in healthy donors. Primers: 60 Vbeta forward and 13 Jbeta reverse. Method: immunoSEQ multiplex PCR; TCRdb's copy keeps in-frame clones and lacks some. Its listing shows approximately 130,000 clones. Sequencing input: PBMCs. These receptors were taken from a woman in her sixties in good health and CMV-seronegative.

V usage is TRBV28 and J usage is TRBJ1-2; 11 bases line up with TRBD1. J gave up 8 bases and V 5 bases, and 13 bases lay outside the gene matches. Germline assignment: CDR1 MDHEN and CDR2 SYDVKM. This CDR3 contains 16 residues. This CDR3 reads CASSTNRDRGRRGYTF. The CDR3 nucleotides read TGTGCCAGCAGTACTAACCGGGACAGGGGGAGAAGAGGCTACACCTTC.

The CDR3 bases are TGTGCCAGTACCCAGATGAGGGTGCGGGCTGAAGCTTTCTTT. It translates to CASTQMRVRAEAFF. The chain joins TRBV28 to TRBJ1-1, with D unclear. The ends were cut back, 9 bases at V and 6 bases at J, with 20 bases in the middle. The CDR3 is made up of 14 amino acids. CDR1 is MDHEN, CDR2 SYDVKM, per germline.

The chain is built from TRBV9 and TRBJ1-1; D is ambiguous. Germline V CDR1 and CDR2: SGDLS, YYNGEE. This CDR3 spans 14 amino acids. Trimming removed 3 bases at V and 1 base at J, with 10 bases between. CDR3 protein: CASSASGGNTEAFF. DNA of the CDR3: TGTGCCAGCAGCGCAAGCGGCGGGAACACTGAAGCTTTCTTT.

V gene TRBV30 combines with J gene TRBJ2-1; weak D call: TRBD1 (6 bases). The CDR3 is made up of 11 amino acids. The germline V and J ends were trimmed by 8 bases and 10 bases, with 15 bases remaining between them. Per germline, CDR1 GTSNPN and CDR2 SVGIG (reference sequence). CDR3: CAASGGREQFF. In DNA, the CDR3 is TGTGCCGCGAGTGGGGGCCGGGAGCAGTTCTTC.

V gene TRBV9 combines with J gene TRBJ1-4, with 7 bases identical to TRBD1. This CDR3 has 15 amino acids. The germline V gene has CDR1 SGDLS and CDR2 YYNGEE. After removal of 4 bases from V and 8 bases from J, the junction contained 11 bases not matched to a gene. This CDR3 is CASSPGGQGEEKLFF. CDR3 nucleotide sequence: TGTGCCAGCAGCCCAGGGGGGCAGGGAGAGGAAAAACTGTTTTTT.

The chain recombines TRBV4-2 with TRBJ1-5; tentative D call: TRBD1 (5 bases). This CDR3 has 13 amino acids. V lost 3 bases to trimming and J lost 7 bases, with 10 bases between them. Germline-derived CDR1 and CDR2 are LGHNA and YNFKEQ. The CDR3 nucleotides are TGTGCCAGCAGCCAGGGGGGTCAGCAGCCCCAGCATTTT. Its protein product is CASSQGGQQPQHF.

The chain employs TRBV6-5 and TRBJ1-2; 8 nucleotides line up with TRBD1. Germline CDR1 and CDR2: MNHEY and SVGAGI. The J segment lost 4 bases and the V segment lost 7 bases, leaving 2 bases of the junction unmatched. The CDR3 covers 12 residues. In DNA, the CDR3 is TGTGCCAGCATTGACAGGGGCTATGGCTACACCTTC. This encodes CASIDRGYGYTF.

The chain joins TRBV7-9 to TRBJ2-5; D not resolved. V lost 1 base, J lost 5 bases, and 11 bases lay in between. CDR3 length equals 14 residues. CDR1 and CDR2 from the germline V gene are SEHNR and FQNEAQ (reference sequence). The CDR3 sequence is CASSLGSGGETQYF. For the CDR3, the DNA is TGTGCCAGCAGCTTAGGGTCGGGTGGGGAGACCCAGTACTTC.

This chain links TRBV13 with TRBJ2-5, with TRBD2 identical over 9 bases. Germline values: CDR1 PRHDT, CDR2 FYEKMQ (reference sequence). The V gene end was trimmed by 5 bases and the J gene end by 4 bases; junction bases not matched to a gene: 14. The CDR3 extends over 17 amino acids. CDR3 sequence (DNA): TGTGCCAGCAGCCCCCGGGGGGCGGGAGGGCCCGCAGAGACCCAGTACTTC. Its protein is CASSPRGAGGPAETQYF.

The V call is TRBV4-1, the J call TRBJ1-5, with 7 bases matching TRBD1. The V gene end was trimmed by 2 bases and the J gene end by 3 bases; junction bases not matched to a gene: 4. The germline gives CDR1 MGHRA, CDR2 YSYEKL. This CDR3 has 15 residues. CDR3 bases: TGCGCCAGCAGCCAACAGGGGGGAAACAATCAGCCCCAGCATTTT. It specifies CASSQQGGNNQPQHF.

The rearrangement links TRBV6-5 to TRBJ1-2; D is undetermined. The CDR3 covers 15 residues. From germline, CDR1 is MNHEY and CDR2 SVGAGI. Trimming stripped 0 bases from V and 7 bases from J, with 15 bases between. DNA for the CDR3: TGTGCCAGCAGTTACTCGTATCGGGGAGATCCTGGCTACACCTTC. Its translation is CASSYSYRGDPGYTF.

V and J are TRBV5-1 and TRBJ2-2, with 8 nucleotides matching TRBD2. The junction had 4 bases not matched to a gene; V was cut back by 7 bases and J by 2 bases. The CDR3 length is 14 residues. CDR1 and CDR2 from the germline V gene are SGHRS and YFSETQ. The CDR3 protein is CASWLAGNTGELFF. CDR3 bases: TGCGCCAGCTGGCTAGCGGGCAACACCGGGGAGCTGTTTTTT.

The chain carries TRBV21-1 and TRBJ1-2; the tabulated D call, TRBD1, remains unverified against the DNA. TRBV21-1 corresponds to a pseudogene. CDR3 length equals 16 residues. CDR3 region: CASSKVQGAPCTSSTF. CDR3 coding DNA: TGTGCCAGCAGCAAAGTCCAAGGGGCGCCCTGTACTTCGAGCACCTTC.